The rows below give T cell receptor beta chains drawn from one sample of a study of shared clonotypes between healthy human individuals. Here immunoSEQ multiplex PCR was the method, and the copy in TCRdb shows in-frame clones only, minus some. The table records more than 500,000 clones, 95% to 97% of them present only once. Material for sequencing was naive CD4+ T cells sorted from blood. Source of these receptors: a woman under 40 in good health. The CDR3 runs from the conserved cysteine through the conserved F or W. The D gene is left open where the match is weak. Clone size is not always given. Where it is, it says once, few, many or a class for expanded clones.

j_call: TRBJ1-2; v_call: TRBV30; cdr3_length: 12; d_call: TRBD1; clone_size: NA; cdr3_aa: CAWAGGEYGYTF; cdr3_nt: TGTGCCTGGGCAGGGGGCGAGTATGGCTACACCTTC
j_call: TRBJ2-7; v_call: TRBV6-5; cdr3_length: 14; d_call: NA; clone_size: NA; cdr3_aa: CASAPRGVSYEQYF; cdr3_nt: TGTGCCAGCGCCCCCAGGGGGGTGTCCTACGAGCAGTACTTC
j_call: TRBJ2-7; v_call: TRBV7-2; cdr3_length: 15; d_call: TRBD2; clone_size: NA; cdr3_aa: CASSATSGRPYEQYF; cdr3_nt: TGTGCCAGCAGCGCGACTAGCGGGAGACCCTACGAGCAGTACTTC
j_call: TRBJ2-1; v_call: TRBV7-9; cdr3_length: 12; d_call: NA; clone_size: NA; cdr3_aa: CASSPSSFKQFF; cdr3_nt: TGTGCCAGCAGCCCCTCGTCTTTCAAACAGTTCTTC
j_call: TRBJ1-2; v_call: TRBV10-2; cdr3_length: 14; d_call: NA; clone_size: NA; cdr3_aa: CASSDGAQGYGYTF; cdr3_nt: TGCGCCAGCAGTGATGGGGCCCAGGGGTATGGCTACACCTTC
j_call: TRBJ1-3; v_call: TRBV6-1; cdr3_length: 15; d_call: NA; clone_size: NA; cdr3_aa: CASSELRGAGNTIYF; cdr3_nt: TGTGCCAGCAGTGAATTAAGAGGGGCTGGAAACACCATATATTTT
j_call: TRBJ1-4; v_call: TRBV28; cdr3_length: 15; d_call: NA; clone_size: NA; cdr3_aa: CASSLSGTSNEKLFF; cdr3_nt: TGTGCCAGCAGTTTATCCGGGACGAGTAATGAAAAACTGTTTTTT
j_call: TRBJ1-5; v_call: TRBV2; cdr3_length: 15; d_call: TRBD1; clone_size: NA; cdr3_aa: CASRGTGSFNQPQHF; cdr3_nt: TGTGCCAGCAGGGGGACAGGGTCCTTTAATCAGCCCCAGCATTTT
j_call: TRBJ2-7; v_call: TRBV7-9; cdr3_length: 15; d_call: NA; clone_size: NA; cdr3_aa: CASSLVGQSSYEQYF; cdr3_nt: TGTGCCAGCAGCTTAGTTGGTCAGTCCTCCTACGAGCAGTACTTC
j_call: TRBJ2-5; v_call: TRBV7-8; cdr3_length: 18; d_call: TRBD2; clone_size: NA; cdr3_aa: CASSKDSGTSGSGETQYF; cdr3_nt: TGTGCCAGCAGCAAAGACTCGGGGACTAGCGGGAGCGGGGAGACCCAGTACTTC
j_call: TRBJ2-3; v_call: TRBV7-8; cdr3_length: 14; d_call: NA; clone_size: NA; cdr3_aa: CASSLARSTDTQYF; cdr3_nt: TGTGCCAGCAGCTTAGCGAGGTCCACAGATACGCAGTATTTT
j_call: TRBJ2-1; v_call: TRBV5-1; cdr3_length: 17; d_call: NA; clone_size: NA; cdr3_aa: CASSPGATYASYNEQFF; cdr3_nt: TGCGCCAGCAGCCCGGGGGCCACCTATGCCTCCTACAATGAGCAGTTCTTC
j_call: TRBJ2-7; v_call: TRBV4-1; cdr3_length: 14; d_call: NA; clone_size: few; cdr3_aa: CASSSPSAVYEQYF; cdr3_nt: TGCGCCAGCAGCTCCCCCTCGGCCGTCTACGAGCAGTACTTC
j_call: TRBJ2-7; v_call: TRBV7-9; cdr3_length: 14; d_call: NA; clone_size: NA; cdr3_aa: CASSSKGNSDEQYF; cdr3_nt: TGTGCCAGCAGCTCTAAGGGTAACTCCGACGAGCAGTACTTC
j_call: TRBJ2-1; v_call: TRBV5-1; cdr3_length: 14; d_call: NA; clone_size: NA; cdr3_aa: CASSYRGSYNEQFF; cdr3_nt: TGCGCCAGCAGCTACCGGGGCTCCTACAATGAGCAGTTCTTC
j_call: TRBJ1-2; v_call: TRBV2; cdr3_length: 11; d_call: NA; clone_size: NA; cdr3_aa: CATSGGSGYTF; cdr3_nt: TGTGCCACCTCCGGTGGGTCTGGCTACACCTTC
j_call: TRBJ2-7; v_call: TRBV4-2; cdr3_length: 14; d_call: TRBD2; clone_size: NA; cdr3_aa: CASSQVGTSVQQYF; cdr3_nt: TGTGCCAGCAGCCAAGTTGGGACTAGCGTGCAGCAGTACTTC
j_call: TRBJ1-1; v_call: TRBV5-4; cdr3_length: 13; d_call: NA; clone_size: NA; cdr3_aa: CASSLGGVTEAFF; cdr3_nt: TGTGCCAGCAGCTTGGGGGGGGTCACTGAAGCTTTCTTT
j_call: TRBJ1-1; v_call: TRBV5-1; cdr3_length: 13; d_call: NA; clone_size: NA; cdr3_aa: CASSLDANTEAFF; cdr3_nt: TGCGCCAGCAGCTTGGATGCGAACACTGAAGCTTTCTTT
j_call: TRBJ2-2; v_call: TRBV19; cdr3_length: 16; d_call: TRBD1; clone_size: NA; cdr3_aa: CASSSDRGWVTGELFF; cdr3_nt: TGTGCCAGTAGTTCGGACAGGGGTTGGGTCACCGGGGAGCTGTTTTTT
j_call: TRBJ2-7; v_call: TRBV19; cdr3_length: 14; d_call: NA; clone_size: NA; cdr3_aa: CASRTAGVTYEQYF; cdr3_nt: TGTGCCAGTAGGACCGCAGGGGTAACTTACGAGCAGTACTTC
j_call: TRBJ1-3; v_call: TRBV7-9; cdr3_length: 16; d_call: TRBD1; clone_size: NA; cdr3_aa: CASSSHGQVTGNTIYF; cdr3_nt: TGTGCCAGCAGCTCACATGGACAGGTGACTGGAAACACCATATATTTT
j_call: TRBJ1-3; v_call: TRBV7-2; cdr3_length: 16; d_call: NA; clone_size: NA; cdr3_aa: CASSLAGVPSGNTIYF; cdr3_nt: TGTGCCAGCAGCTTAGCGGGCGTTCCCTCTGGAAACACCATATATTTT
j_call: TRBJ2-5; v_call: TRBV29-1; cdr3_length: 15; d_call: NA; clone_size: NA; cdr3_aa: CSVWTGRGYQETQYF; cdr3_nt: TGCAGCGTTTGGACAGGGCGGGGGTACCAAGAGACCCAGTACTTC